Listed below are T cell receptor beta chains from one sample, sequenced in a study of T cell responses to AZD1222 COVID-19 vaccine. The method was immunoSEQ multiplex PCR; TCRdb's version includes in-frame clones alone and lacks a portion of them. The sample records over 110,000 clones, roughly 93% being singletons. The specimen comprised peripheral blood, sampled 28 days after the second AZD1222 dose. All receptors come from an adult who received the AZD1222 COVID-19 vaccine. The CDR3 runs from the conserved cysteine through the conserved F or W. The D gene is left open where the match is weak. Clone size is shown for a subset of rows, as once, few, many or a class of expanded clone.

size: .
length: 13
D: .
V: TRBV10-3
J: TRBJ2-1
CDR3: CAISEGLDGEQFF
DNA: TGTGCCATCAGTGAAGGACTTGACGGTGAGCAGTTCTTC

size: .
length: 15
D: .
V: TRBV6-1
J: TRBJ1-5
CDR3: CASSSPRRAGQPQHF
DNA: TGTGCCAGCAGTTCCCCCCGGAGGGCGGGTCAGCCCCAGCATTTT

size: .
length: 16
D: TRBD2
V: TRBV9
J: TRBJ2-2
CDR3: CASSLASGRGTGELFF
DNA: TGTGCCAGCAGTCTCGCTAGCGGGAGGGGGACCGGGGAGCTGTTTTTT

size: .
length: 17
D: .
V: TRBV9
J: TRBJ1-3
CDR3: CASSASRAQELGNTIYF
DNA: TGTGCCAGCAGCGCGTCCAGGGCTCAGGAACTTGGAAACACCATATATTTT

size: many
length: 13
D: .
V: TRBV27
J: TRBJ1-1
CDR3: CASRNRVSTEAFF
DNA: TGTGCCAGCAGGAACAGGGTGTCCACTGAAGCTTTCTTT

size: .
length: 16
D: .
V: TRBV19
J: TRBJ1-5
CDR3: CASHADRALLGQPQHF
DNA: TGTGCCAGTCATGCGGACAGAGCTCTGTTGGGGCAGCCCCAGCATTTT

size: .
length: 14
D: .
V: TRBV15
J: TRBJ1-5
CDR3: CATSRAAGFQPQHF
DNA: TGTGCCACCAGCAGAGCGGCAGGGTTTCAGCCCCAGCATTTT

size: .
length: 15
D: TRBD2
V: TRBV6-4
J: TRBJ2-3
CDR3: CASSPSGGATDTQYF
DNA: TGTGCCAGCAGTCCCAGCGGGGGAGCTACAGATACGCAGTATTTT

size: .
length: 11
D: .
V: TRBV6-5
J: TRBJ1-1
CDR3: CASSYPPQTFF
DNA: TGTGCCAGCAGTTACCCCCCCCAAACTTTCTTT

size: .
length: 18
D: .
V: TRBV23-1
J: TRBJ1-4
CDR3: CASSQSYHWESPLEKLFF
DNA: TGCGCCAGCAGTCAATCTTACCATTGGGAGTCGCCCCTTGAAAAACTGTTTTTT